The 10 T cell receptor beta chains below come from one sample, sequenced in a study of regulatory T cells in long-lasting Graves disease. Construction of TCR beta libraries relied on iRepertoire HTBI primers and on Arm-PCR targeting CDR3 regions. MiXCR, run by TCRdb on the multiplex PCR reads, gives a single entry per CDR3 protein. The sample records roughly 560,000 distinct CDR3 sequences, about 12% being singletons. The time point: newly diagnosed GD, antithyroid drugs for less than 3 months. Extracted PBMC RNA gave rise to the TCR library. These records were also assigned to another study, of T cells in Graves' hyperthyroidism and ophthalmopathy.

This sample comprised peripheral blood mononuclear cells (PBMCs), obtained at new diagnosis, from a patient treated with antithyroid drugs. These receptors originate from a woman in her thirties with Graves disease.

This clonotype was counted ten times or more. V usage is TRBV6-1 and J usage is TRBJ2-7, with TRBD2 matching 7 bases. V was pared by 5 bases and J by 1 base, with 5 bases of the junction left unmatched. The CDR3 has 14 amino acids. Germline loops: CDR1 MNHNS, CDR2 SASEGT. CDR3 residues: CASSPTSVSYEQYF. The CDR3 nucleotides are TGTGCCAGCAGTCCCACTAGCGTTTCCTACGAGCAGTACTTC.

The CDR3 is CASSIRDSRTYEQYF. As DNA, the CDR3 is TGTGCCAGTAGTATACGAGACAGCCGAACCTACGAGCAGTACTTC. The gene calls are TRBV19 and TRBJ2-7, with a weak D call TRBD1 (5 bases). The CDR3 has 15 amino acids. Germline CDR1 is LNHDA and CDR2 is SQIVND (reference sequence). V was pared by 2 bases and J by 2 bases, with 13 bases between.

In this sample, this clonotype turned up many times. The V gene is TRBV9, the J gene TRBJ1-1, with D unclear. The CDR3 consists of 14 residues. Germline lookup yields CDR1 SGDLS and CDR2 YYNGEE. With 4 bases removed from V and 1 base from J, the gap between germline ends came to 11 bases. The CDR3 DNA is TGTGCCAGCAGCCTCTTACTGGGGAACACTGAAGCTTTCTTT. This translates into CASSLLLGNTEAFF.

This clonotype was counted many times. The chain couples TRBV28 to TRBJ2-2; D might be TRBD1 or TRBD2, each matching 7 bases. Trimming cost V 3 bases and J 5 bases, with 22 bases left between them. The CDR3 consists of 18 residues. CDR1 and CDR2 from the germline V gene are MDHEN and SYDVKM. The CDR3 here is CASSFGLGLGGPTGELFF. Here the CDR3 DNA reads TGTGCCAGCAGTTTCGGGCTTGGACTAGGGGGCCCGACCGGGGAGCTGTTTTTT.

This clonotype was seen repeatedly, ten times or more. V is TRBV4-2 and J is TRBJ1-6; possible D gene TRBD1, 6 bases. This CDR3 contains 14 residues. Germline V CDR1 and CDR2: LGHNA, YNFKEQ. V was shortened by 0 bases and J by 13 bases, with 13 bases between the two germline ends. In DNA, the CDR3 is TGTGCCAGCAGCCAAGAGGGGAGGGGGGCGCCCCTCCACTTT. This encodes CASSQEGRGAPLHF.

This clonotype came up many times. CDR3 nucleotides: TGTGCCAGCAGGAGGAGCCGGGACAGGGGGGAAGGAACTAATGAAAAACTGTTTTTT. Protein sequence: CASRRSRDRGEGTNEKLFF. The chain links TRBV6-1 to TRBJ1-4, with 11 bases that match TRBD1. V lost 6 bases to trimming and J lost 1 base; unmatched junction nucleotides: 13. Germline V CDR1 and CDR2: MNHNS, SASEGT. The CDR3 is made up of 19 amino acids.

CDR3 sequence (DNA): TGCGCCAGCAGCCCTTTAGAAGGGAGCACAGATACGCAGTATTTT. Protein sequence: CASSPLEGSTDTQYF. V usage is TRBV4-1 and J usage is TRBJ2-3, with unresolved D. The CDR3 length is 15 residues. Germline-derived CDR1 and CDR2 are MGHRA and YSYEKL. Trimming cost V 4 bases and J 0 bases, with 11 bases left between them.

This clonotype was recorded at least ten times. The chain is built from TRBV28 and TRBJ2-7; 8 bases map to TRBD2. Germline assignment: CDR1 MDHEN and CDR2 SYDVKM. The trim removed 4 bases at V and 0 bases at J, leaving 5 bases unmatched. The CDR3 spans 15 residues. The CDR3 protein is CASSYSGVRSYEQYF. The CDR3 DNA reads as TGTGCCAGCAGTTATAGCGGGGTGCGCTCCTACGAGCAGTACTTC.

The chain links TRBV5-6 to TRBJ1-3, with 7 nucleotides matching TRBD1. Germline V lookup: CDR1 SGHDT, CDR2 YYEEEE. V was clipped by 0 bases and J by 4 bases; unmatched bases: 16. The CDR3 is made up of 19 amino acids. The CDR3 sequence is CASSLADRARSAVGNTIYF. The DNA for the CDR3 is TGTGCCAGCAGCTTGGCCGACAGGGCCCGATCGGCTGTCGGAAACACCATATATTTT.

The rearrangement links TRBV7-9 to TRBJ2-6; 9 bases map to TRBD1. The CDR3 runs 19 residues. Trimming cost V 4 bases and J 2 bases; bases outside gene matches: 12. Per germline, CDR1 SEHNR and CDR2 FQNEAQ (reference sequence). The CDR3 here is CASSSGTGYSKTGANVLTF. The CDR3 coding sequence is TGTGCCAGCAGCTCCGGGACAGGGTATAGTAAGACTGGGGCCAACGTCCTGACTTTC.